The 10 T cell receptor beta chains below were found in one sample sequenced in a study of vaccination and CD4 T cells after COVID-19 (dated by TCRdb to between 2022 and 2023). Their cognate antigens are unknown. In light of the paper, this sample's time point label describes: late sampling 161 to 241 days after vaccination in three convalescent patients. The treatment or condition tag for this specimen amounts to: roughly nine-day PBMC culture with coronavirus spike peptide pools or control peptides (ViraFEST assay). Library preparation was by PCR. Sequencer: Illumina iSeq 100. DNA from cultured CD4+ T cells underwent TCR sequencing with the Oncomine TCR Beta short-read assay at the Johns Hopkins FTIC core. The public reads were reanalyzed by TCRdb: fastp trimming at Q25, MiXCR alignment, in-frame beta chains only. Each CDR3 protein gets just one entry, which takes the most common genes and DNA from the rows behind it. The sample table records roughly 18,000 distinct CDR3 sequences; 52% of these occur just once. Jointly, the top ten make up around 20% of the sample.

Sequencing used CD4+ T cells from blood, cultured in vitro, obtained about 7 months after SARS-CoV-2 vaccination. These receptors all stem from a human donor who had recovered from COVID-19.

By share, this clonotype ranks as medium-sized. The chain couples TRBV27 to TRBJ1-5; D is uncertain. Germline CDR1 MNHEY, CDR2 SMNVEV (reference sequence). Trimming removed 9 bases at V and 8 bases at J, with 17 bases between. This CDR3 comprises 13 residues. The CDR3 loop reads CASALRRSEPQHF. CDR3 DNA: TGTGCCAGTGCCTTACGGAGATCGGAGCCCCAGCATTTT.

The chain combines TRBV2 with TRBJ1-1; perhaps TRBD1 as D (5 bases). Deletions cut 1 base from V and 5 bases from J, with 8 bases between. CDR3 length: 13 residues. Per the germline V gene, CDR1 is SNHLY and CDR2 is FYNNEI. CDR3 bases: TGTGCCAGCAGTGAAGGGCCAGGGACTGAAGCTTTCTTT. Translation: CASSEGPGTEAFF. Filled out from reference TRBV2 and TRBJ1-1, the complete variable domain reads EPEVTQTPSHQVTQMGQEVILRCVPISNHLYFYWYRQILGQKVEFLVSFYNNEISEKSEIFDDQFSVERPDGSNFTLKIRSTKLEDSAMYFCASSEGPGTEAFFGQGTRLTVV.

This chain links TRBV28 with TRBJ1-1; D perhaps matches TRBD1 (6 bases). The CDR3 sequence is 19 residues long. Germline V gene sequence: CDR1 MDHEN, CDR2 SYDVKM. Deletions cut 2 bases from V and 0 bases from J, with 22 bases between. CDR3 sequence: CASSLLLGGGRGVNTEAFF. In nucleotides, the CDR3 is TGTGCCAGCAGTTTACTCCTGGGCGGTGGGAGGGGGGTGAACACTGAAGCTTTCTTT.

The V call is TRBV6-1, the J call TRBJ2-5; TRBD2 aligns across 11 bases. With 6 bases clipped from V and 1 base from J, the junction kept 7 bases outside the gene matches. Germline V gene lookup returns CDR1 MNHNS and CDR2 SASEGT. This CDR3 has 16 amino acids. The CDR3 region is CASSPTSGGPQETQYF. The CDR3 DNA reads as TGTGCCAGCAGCCCCACTAGCGGGGGCCCCCAAGAGACCCAGTACTTC.

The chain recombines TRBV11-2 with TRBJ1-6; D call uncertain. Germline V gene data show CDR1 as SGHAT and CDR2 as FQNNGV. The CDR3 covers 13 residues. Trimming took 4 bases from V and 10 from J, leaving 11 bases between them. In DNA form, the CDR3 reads TGTGCCAGCAGCTCCTCCCGAGAGTCACCCCTCCACTTT. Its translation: CASSSSRESPLHF.

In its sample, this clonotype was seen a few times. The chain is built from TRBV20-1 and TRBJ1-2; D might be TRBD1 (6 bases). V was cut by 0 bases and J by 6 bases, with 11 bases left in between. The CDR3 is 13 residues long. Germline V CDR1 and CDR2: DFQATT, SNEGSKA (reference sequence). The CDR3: CSARDLTGNGYTF. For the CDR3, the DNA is TGCAGTGCTAGAGACCTAACAGGGAATGGCTACACCTTC.

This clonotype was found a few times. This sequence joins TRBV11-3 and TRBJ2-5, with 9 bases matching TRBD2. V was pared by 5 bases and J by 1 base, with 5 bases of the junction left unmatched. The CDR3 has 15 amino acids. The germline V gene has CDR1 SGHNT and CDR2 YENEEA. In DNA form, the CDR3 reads TGTGCCAGCAGCCCACCGGGACTAGCCCAAGAGACCCAGTACTTC. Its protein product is CASSPPGLAQETQYF. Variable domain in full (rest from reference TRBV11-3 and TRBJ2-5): EAGVVQSPRYKIIEKKQPVAFWCNPISGHNTLYWYLQNLGQGPELLIRYENEEAVDDSQLPKDRFSAERLKGVDSTLKIQPAELGDSAVYLCASSPPGLAQETQYFGPGTRLLVL.

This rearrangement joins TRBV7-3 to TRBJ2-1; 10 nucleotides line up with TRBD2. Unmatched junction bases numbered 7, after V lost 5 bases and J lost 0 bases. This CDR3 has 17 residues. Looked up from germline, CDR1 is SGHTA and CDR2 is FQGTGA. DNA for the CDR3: TGTGCCAGCAGCCTCCGACCTAGCGGGAGCTCCTACAATGAGCAGTTCTTC. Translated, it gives CASSLRPSGSSYNEQFF. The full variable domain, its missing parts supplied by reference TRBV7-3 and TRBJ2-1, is GAGVSQTPSNKVTEKGKYVELRCDPISGHTALYWYRQSLGQGPEFLIYFQGTGAADDSGLPNDRFFAVRPEGSVSTLKIQRTERGDSAVYLCASSLRPSGSSYNEQFFGPGTRLTVL.

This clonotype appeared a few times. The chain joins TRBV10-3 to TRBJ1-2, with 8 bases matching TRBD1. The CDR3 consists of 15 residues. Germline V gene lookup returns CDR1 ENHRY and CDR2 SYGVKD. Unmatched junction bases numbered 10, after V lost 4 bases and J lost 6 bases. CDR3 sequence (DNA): TGTGCCATCAGTGGGGCCACCTCGACAGGGGATGGCTACACCTTC. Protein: CAISGATSTGDGYTF.

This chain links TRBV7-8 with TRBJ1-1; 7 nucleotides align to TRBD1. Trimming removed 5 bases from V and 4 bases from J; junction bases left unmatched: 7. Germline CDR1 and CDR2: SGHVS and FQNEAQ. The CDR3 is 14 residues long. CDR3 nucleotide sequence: TGTGCCAGCAGCCAACAGGGGAGCCGCACTGAAGCTTTCTTT. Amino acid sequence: CASSQQGSRTEAFF.